This entry lists 18 T cell receptor beta chains sequenced from one sample in a study of cytomegalovirus exposure and HLA in healthy donors. Use of 60 Vbeta and 13 Jbeta primers characterized the PCR. Assay: immunoSEQ multiplex PCR; the TCRdb copy retains only in-frame clones and omits some. Among some 150,000 clones listed, 64% were seen once. The sample consisted of PBMCs. Receptors originate from a woman aged 40 to 50 in good health and CMV-seronegative.

The chain joins TRBV5-4 to TRBJ1-2; the D is unclear. CDR3 length: 16 residues. V lost 0 bases and J 2 bases, leaving 14 bases between the germline ends. Looked up from germline, CDR1 is SGHNT and CDR2 is YYREEE (reference sequence). In nucleotides, the CDR3 is TGTGCCAGCAGCTTGGTCGAGGATTCAGAGAACTATGGCTACACCTTC. Protein product: CASSLVEDSENYGYTF.

This chain joins TRBV7-3 and TRBJ2-3; TRBD2 matches 7 bases. The CDR3 is made up of 15 amino acids. Germline CDR1 reads SGHTA; CDR2 reads FQGTGA. V gave up 2 bases and J gave up 3 bases; unmatched junction bases: 5. The CDR3 spells CASSLDGGGTDTQYF. DNA of the CDR3: TGTGCCAGCAGCTTAGATGGCGGGGGTACAGATACGCAGTATTTT.

In its sample, this clone was seen a few times. The chain has TRBV6-1 and TRBJ2-3, with 9 bases matching TRBD2. The germline CDR1 and CDR2 sequences are MNHNS and SASEGT. The CDR3 runs 18 residues. V was clipped by 2 bases and J by 0 bases; unmatched bases: 9. This CDR3 is CASSERTVGLASTDTQYF. The CDR3 DNA sequence: TGTGCCAGCAGTGAAAGGACAGTGGGACTAGCAAGCACAGATACGCAGTATTTT.

This clone was seen a handful of times. The chain recombines TRBV7-2 with TRBJ2-1; 11 positions agree with TRBD1. There are 15 residues in the CDR3. Germline V gene data show CDR1 as SGHTA and CDR2 as FQGNSA. The trim removed 3 bases at V and 7 bases at J, leaving 5 bases unmatched. CDR3 in amino acids: CASSFGQGARNEQFF. In nucleotides, the CDR3 is TGTGCCAGCAGCTTCGGACAGGGGGCCCGTAATGAGCAGTTCTTC.

This clone turned up a few times. This chain uses TRBV30 with TRBJ1-5; weak D call: TRBD1 (6 bases). Germline CDR1 and CDR2: GTSNPN and SVGIG (reference sequence). V lost 2 bases and J 4 bases, leaving 9 bases between the germline ends. This CDR3 contains 13 residues. The CDR3 coding sequence is TGTGCCTGGAGTAGGACAGAAAATCAGCCCCAGCATTTT. This codes for CAWSRTENQPQHF.

The chain combines TRBV28 with TRBJ1-6, with 9 nucleotides matching TRBD1. V was pared by 8 bases and J by 4 bases, with 6 bases of the junction left unmatched. The length of the CDR3 is 15 residues. Germline V CDR1 and CDR2: MDHEN, SYDVKM. CDR3 residues: CASATGGTYNSPLHF. For the CDR3, the DNA is TGTGCCAGCGCCACAGGGGGCACTTATAATTCACCCCTCCACTTT.

The CDR3 loop is CASRDGQAQQFF. In DNA, the CDR3 is TGTGCCAGCAGGGACGGACAGGCCCAGCAGTTCTTC. The chain is built from TRBV2 and TRBJ2-1, with TRBD1 identical over 7 bases. This CDR3 has 12 residues. Germline CDR1 and CDR2: SNHLY and FYNNEI. V dropped 6 bases and J dropped 11; count of bases not matched to a gene: 7.

The chain combines TRBV29-1 with TRBJ2-7; 8 positions match TRBD1. Losses at the gene ends were 4 bases for V and 0 bases for J; bases not matched to a gene: 2. The CDR3 runs to 13 residues. Per germline, CDR1 SQVTM and CDR2 ANQGSEA. The CDR3 bases are TGCAGCGTTGGACAGGGGCACTCCTACGAGCAGTACTTC. Translated: CSVGQGHSYEQYF.

The rearrangement joins TRBV9 to TRBJ2-1; 8 bases are a match to TRBD1. V dropped 3 bases and J dropped 4; count of bases not matched to a gene: 3. The CDR3 is made up of 14 amino acids. Germline CDR1 reads SGDLS; CDR2 reads YYNGEE. The chain's CDR3 is CASSGQGAYNEQFF. The CDR3 bases are TGTGCCAGCAGCGGGCAGGGGGCTTACAATGAGCAGTTCTTC.

This clone was counted once. The chain uses TRBV7-9 and TRBJ1-1; unclear D gene. The CDR3 extends over 13 amino acids. Trimming cost V 5 bases and J 4 bases, with 11 bases left between them. CDR1 is SEHNR, CDR2 FQNEAQ, per germline (reference sequence). CDR3 sequence (DNA): TGTGCCAGCAGCCCTGAAAGGAGCACTGAAGCTTTCTTT. This translates into CASSPERSTEAFF.

V gene TRBV11-2 combines with J gene TRBJ2-3; D perhaps matches TRBD1 (5 bases). From germline, CDR1 is SGHAT and CDR2 FQNNGV. The CDR3 extends over 17 amino acids. V dropped 3 bases and J dropped 4 bases, with 20 bases sitting between them. The CDR3 spells CASSFRASPARADTQYF. The CDR3 nucleotides are TGTGCCAGCAGCTTTCGGGCCTCACCGGCCAGGGCAGATACGCAGTATTTT.

The rearrangement uses TRBV25-1 and TRBJ2-5, with unresolved D. This CDR3 is 15 amino acids long. With 3 bases removed from V and 4 bases from J, the gap between germline ends came to 15 bases. The V gene's germline CDR1 is MGHDK and CDR2 SYGVNS. CDR3 DNA sequence: TGTGCCAGCAGTGACTCCACCGAGTATGTAGAGACCCAGTACTTC. It is translated as CASSDSTEYVETQYF.

The chain carries TRBV7-2 and TRBJ2-1; no definite D call. The CDR3 covers 15 residues. Trimming took off 1 base at V and 2 bases at J, with 9 bases between the two ends. Germline lookup yields CDR1 SGHTA and CDR2 FQGNSA. CDR3 in DNA: TGTGCCAGCAGCTTAGACCCTGGGCCCTACAATGAGCAGTTCTTC. Translation gives CASSLDPGPYNEQFF.

The rearrangement joins TRBV7-3 to TRBJ2-7, with 7 bases that match TRBD2. There are 14 residues in the CDR3. CDR1 and CDR2 (germline): SGHTA, FQGTGA. V lost 2 bases to trimming and J lost 5 bases; unmatched junction nucleotides: 6. CDR3 loop: CASSLQGLDHEQYF. The CDR3 nucleotides are TGTGCCAGCAGCTTACAAGGACTAGATCACGAGCAGTACTTC.

The rearrangement joins TRBV28 to TRBJ1-5, with a tentative D call TRBD1 (6 bases). Germline V gives CDR1 MDHEN, CDR2 SYDVKM. There are 15 residues in the CDR3. V shed 2 bases and J shed 2 bases, with 10 bases lying between them. The CDR3 DNA reads as TGTGCCAGCAGTTTACTACAGGGACGCAATCAGCCCCAGCATTTT. This translates into CASSLLQGRNQPQHF.

The chain employs TRBV2 and TRBJ2-3, with D unclear. In germline, CDR1 is SNHLY, CDR2 FYNNEI. The CDR3 is made up of 14 amino acids. Trimming removed 6 bases at V and 0 bases at J, with 10 bases between. For the CDR3, the DNA is TGTGCCAGCAGGGGCACCTATAGCACAGATACGCAGTATTTT. Translated, it gives CASRGTYSTDTQYF.

The V call is TRBV5-1, the J call TRBJ2-7; D is uncertain. V gave up 1 base and J gave up 3 bases, with 11 bases separating them. CDR1 and CDR2 (germline): SGHRS, YFSETQ. The CDR3 length is 14 residues. The CDR3 nucleotides are TGCGCCAGCAGCTTGCGAGACCGCGGCTACGAGCAGTACTTC. This encodes CASSLRDRGYEQYF.

This clone showed up just a few times. This sequence joins TRBV5-1 and TRBJ1-1; 7 bases agree with TRBD1. Germline-derived CDR1 and CDR2 are SGHRS and YFSETQ. With V trimmed by 3 bases and J by 1 base, 3 bases remained unmatched. This CDR3 is built from 14 residues. The CDR3 sequence is CASSSGQTNTEAFF. Here the CDR3 DNA reads TGCGCCAGCAGCTCGGGACAGACGAACACTGAAGCTTTCTTT.